One and the same sample provided the 4 T cell receptor beta chains below, sequenced in a study of blood T cells in healthy people across ages (dated by TCRdb to about 2015). To prepare the library, 5' RACE was applied. TCRdb lists the instrument as Illumina HiSeq 2500. The second PCR ran for roughly 7 to 11 cycles and used a J-beta primer mix along with a sample-barcoded 5' primer. TCRdb trimmed public reads at Q25 via fastp, called clones via MiXCR and kept in-frame beta chains. Every distinct CDR3 protein forms one entry, paired with its most common genes and DNA. A total of approximately 850,000 distinct CDR3 sequences appear in this sample, roughly 60% of them only once. Over 20% of the sample comes from the top ten. The sequenced sample consisted of blood. Receptors were obtained from a man aged 25 to 40 in good health.

The V and J genes are TRBV27 and TRBJ2-1; D is ambiguous. The CDR3 is made up of 16 amino acids. The V gene lost 0 bases and the J gene lost 2 bases, with 11 bases spanning the gap. The germline gives CDR1 MNHEY, CDR2 SMNVEV (reference sequence). CDR3 in amino acids: CASSLSIHGPYNEQFF. The CDR3 nucleotides read TGTGCCAGCAGTTTATCTATACATGGCCCCTACAATGAGCAGTTCTTC.

This chain joins TRBV7-6 and TRBJ2-2; either TRBD1 or TRBD2 may fit D (5 bases each). Trimming removed 5 bases from V and 7 bases from J, with 14 bases in between. The CDR3 sequence is 14 residues long. Germline values: CDR1 SGHVS, CDR2 FNYEAQ. The CDR3 loop reads CASSPGTHVGELFF. Written as DNA, the CDR3 is TGTGCCAGCAGCCCCGGGACCCATGTCGGGGAGCTGTTTTTT.

This clonotype was detected a few times. The genes are TRBV10-3 and TRBJ2-7, with TRBD1 matching over 8 bases. Per germline, CDR1 ENHRY and CDR2 SYGVKD. V lost 8 bases, J lost 5 bases, and 5 bases stayed unmatched. The CDR3 sequence is 12 residues long. CDR3 residues: CAIRTGSHEQYF. In DNA, the CDR3 is TGTGCCATCCGGACAGGGTCCCACGAGCAGTACTTC.

The chain links TRBV6-2 or TRBV6-3 to TRBJ2-1; TRBD2 agrees at 11 bases. CDR3 size: 15 residues. Germline V CDR1 and CDR2: MNHEY, SVGEGT. V shed 4 bases and J 14 bases; nucleotides not matched to a gene: 13. This CDR3 reads CASSSGTSGLPAEFF. The CDR3 DNA is TGTGCCAGCAGTTCCGGGACTAGCGGTCTTCCCGCGGAGTTCTTC.